This T cell receptor beta chain derives from a study of regulatory T cells in long-lasting Graves disease. Study outcomes and limitations: Tissue studied was limited to peripheral blood, excluding thyroid tissue. Persistent Graves' patients had lower TCR diversity than newly diagnosed ones.

Combining iRepertoire HTBI primers with Arm-PCR of CDR3 regions, the authors built TCR beta libraries. Via MiXCR, TCRdb re-called the multiplex PCR reads, giving one row per CDR3 protein. The sample consists of under 450,000 distinct CDR3 sequences, around 22% of them appearing once. This clonotype was found a few times. Its cognate antigen is unknown. Sample time point: persistent/refractory GD, antithyroid drugs over 5 years with positive TRAb. From PBMCs, RNA was extracted and then used to make the TCR library. The sample was peripheral blood mononuclear cells (PBMCs), taken when the disease was refractory, from a patient treated with antithyroid drugs. The sequence was obtained from a female donor with Graves disease.

This CDR3 reads CASSYTGTGGYEQYF. DNA for the CDR3: TGTGCCAGCAGTTACACCGGGACAGGGGGGTACGAGCAGTACTTC. This chain joins TRBV27 and TRBJ2-7; TRBD1 agrees at 11 bases. This CDR3 has 15 amino acids. Per the germline V gene, CDR1 is MNHEY and CDR2 is SMNVEV (reference sequence). V lost 4 bases, J lost 4 bases, and 6 bases stayed unmatched.